One and the same sample provided the 7 T cell receptor beta chains below, sequenced in a study of shared clonotypes between healthy human individuals. Only in-frame clones appear in the TCRdb table, and some are missing; sequencing was by immunoSEQ multiplex PCR. The sample yields more than 1 million clones, approximately 78% seen once. The specimen was memory CD4+ T cells from PBMCs. Subset described: CD45RA-negative fraction. The receptors here all came from a man between 18 and 35 years old in good health. Some clones in this sample may be carry-over from other donors' samples.

This chain uses TRBV28 with TRBJ2-5; D is unresolved. The CDR3 extends over 12 amino acids. In germline, CDR1 is MDHEN, CDR2 SYDVKM. V dropped 5 bases and J dropped 5 bases, with 9 bases sitting between them. CDR3 nucleotides: TGTGCCAGCAGTACCGGAACGGAGACCCAGTACTTC. It specifies CASSTGTETQYF. Using reference TRBV28 and TRBJ2-5 for the parts outside the CDR3, the full variable domain is DVKVTQSSRYLVKRTGEKVFLECVQDMDHENMFWYRQDPGLGLRLIYFSYDVKMKEKGDIPEGYSVSREKKERFSLILESASTNQTSMYLCASSTGTETQYFGPGTRLLVL.

The chain is built from TRBV19 and TRBJ1-1, with D possibly being TRBD1 (6 bases). The germline V and J ends were trimmed by 3 bases and 4 bases, with 12 bases remaining between them. Germline CDR1 reads LNHDA; CDR2 reads SQIVND (reference sequence). The length of the CDR3 is 14 residues. CDR3: CASSMRGGPTEAFF. The CDR3 DNA reads TGTGCCAGTAGTATGAGAGGGGGGCCCACTGAAGCTTTCTTT.

The chain couples TRBV5-4 to TRBJ1-3, with 9 bases matching TRBD1. Germline loops: CDR1 SGHNT, CDR2 YYREEE (reference sequence). The CDR3 has 15 residues. The trim removed 3 bases at V and 4 bases at J, leaving 5 bases unmatched. This CDR3 reads CASSSQGASGNTIYF. The CDR3 DNA sequence: TGTGCCAGCAGCTCACAGGGGGCATCGGGAAACACCATATATTTT.

This clone was seen a few times. The chain couples TRBV19 to TRBJ2-1, with D unclear. Germline V gives CDR1 LNHDA, CDR2 SQIVND (reference sequence). V gave up 1 base and J gave up 9 bases, with 10 bases separating them. The CDR3 has 13 residues. The chain's CDR3 is CASSIGHRPEQFF. DNA of the CDR3: TGTGCCAGTAGTATAGGGCACAGACCTGAGCAGTTCTTC.

The V and J genes are TRBV5-4 and TRBJ2-1; 7 bases align to TRBD2. The CDR3 contains 16 residues. The V gene end was trimmed by 0 bases and the J gene end by 0 bases; junction bases not matched to a gene: 3. Per the germline V gene, CDR1 is SGHNT and CDR2 is YYREEE (reference sequence). This CDR3 reads CASSLVGGGSYNEQFF. CDR3 nucleotides: TGTGCCAGCAGCTTGGTTGGCGGGGGCTCCTACAATGAGCAGTTCTTC.

J is TRBJ2-1 and V is TRBV19, with no clear D. CDR1 is LNHDA, CDR2 SQIVND, per germline (reference sequence). V was cut by 6 bases and J by 4 bases, with 10 bases left in between. The CDR3 totals 13 residues. Here the CDR3 DNA reads TGTGCCAGTAGGAAAGATCCATACAATGAGCAGTTCTTC. Protein: CASRKDPYNEQFF.

The chain uses TRBV6-5 and TRBJ1-4, with 11 bases aligning to TRBD1. Looked up from germline, CDR1 is MNHEY and CDR2 is SVGAGI. The CDR3 is 14 amino acids. V was pared by 6 bases and J by 6 bases, with 3 bases of the junction left unmatched. CDR3 DNA: TGTGCCAGCAGCAGGGGACAGGGGGATGAAAAACTGTTTTTT. Translation gives CASSRGQGDEKLFF.